These T cell receptor beta chains were read from a single sample in a study of cytomegalovirus exposure and HLA in healthy donors. Assay: immunoSEQ multiplex PCR; the TCRdb copy retains only in-frame clones and omits some. The table includes hundreds of thousands of clones, around 86% detected once. Sequences were obtained from PBMCs. Receptor source: a woman aged 25 to 39 in good health and CMV-seropositive. Both conserved end residues are part of each CDR3. The D gene is left open where the match is weak. Some rows mark clone size as missing; the rest say once, few, many or name a class of expanded clone.

d_call,j_call,clone_size,v_call,cdr3_nt,cdr3_aa
-,TRBJ1-1,-,TRBV10-1,TGCGCCAGCAGTGAGAGGGGGAACACTGAAGCTTTCTTT,CASSERGNTEAFF
-,TRBJ2-5,-,TRBV5-1,TGCGCCAGCAGCTTGCGGGAATTGGTGGAGACCCAGTACTTC,CASSLRELVETQYF
-,TRBJ1-2,-,TRBV13,TGTGCCAGCAGCTCACAGGAGTATGGCTACACCTTC,CASSSQEYGYTF
TRBD1,TRBJ1-2,-,TRBV5-4,TGTGCCAGCAGCACGACAGGGGGCGCCGATGGCTACACCTTC,CASSTTGGADGYTF
-,TRBJ1-5,-,TRBV19,TGTGCCAGTAGTCTAGTAGAGAATCAGCCCCAGCATTTT,CASSLVENQPQHF
TRBD1,TRBJ1-2,-,TRBV28,TGTGCCAGCAGTTTATACGGGACAGCATTACCTAACTATGGCTACACCTTC,CASSLYGTALPNYGYTF
-,TRBJ2-7,-,TRBV4-2,TGTGCCAGCAGCCAAGATGGTCAGGGTAGCTACGAGCAGTACTTC,CASSQDGQGSYEQYF
TRBD1,TRBJ1-2,-,TRBV5-1,TGCGCCAGCAGCTTGGACAGGGGGTCTAATGGCTACACCTTC,CASSLDRGSNGYTF
-,TRBJ2-3,-,TRBV11-1,TGTGCCAGCAGCCTAGATTATCAGGCTAATACGCAGTATTTT,CASSLDYQANTQYF
TRBD1,TRBJ1-2,-,TRBV6-5,TGTGCCAGCAGTTACTCCGCGGGACAGGGAAAAGGCTACACCTTC,CASSYSAGQGKGYTF
-,TRBJ2-6,-,TRBV6-1,TGTGCCAGCGGGGCAGTCAGCTCTGGGGCCAACGTCCTGACTTTC,CASGAVSSGANVLTF
TRBD1,TRBJ2-7,few,TRBV18,TGTGCCAGCTCACCAGGGCAGGGGGCGAACGAGCAGTACTTC,CASSPGQGANEQYF
-,TRBJ2-5,once,TRBV7-2,TGTGCCAGCAGCTTGCAGAGGGAGACCCAGTACTTC,CASSLQRETQYF
-,TRBJ2-3,-,TRBV5-4,TGTGCCAGCAGCCCCGATCCGACTCAGAGCACAGATACGCAGTATTTT,CASSPDPTQSTDTQYF
TRBD1,TRBJ2-5,-,TRBV11-3,TGTGCCAGCAGCTCCCGGACAGGGAAAGAGACCCAGTACTTC,CASSSRTGKETQYF
TRBD1,TRBJ2-2,once,TRBV2,TGTGCCAGCAGTCGTTTACCGGGACAGGGGGGGATCGGGGAGCTGTTTTTT,CASSRLPGQGGIGELFF
-,TRBJ1-2,-,TRBV11-3,TGTGCCAGCAGCTTACTCCGGGTCCTAGCTAACTATGGCTACACCTTC,CASSLLRVLANYGYTF
TRBD1,TRBJ1-4,-,TRBV30,TGTGCCTGGAGTCGACAGGGGGCAATAAGCCAGAATGAAAAACTGTTTTTT,CAWSRQGAISQNEKLFF
-,TRBJ2-5,-,TRBV11-3,TGTGCCAGCAGCTCGACAACCCAAGAGACCCAGTACTTC,CASSSTTQETQYF
TRBD1,TRBJ1-1,-,TRBV6-1,TGTGCCAGCAGAGAGGGGACAGTGAACACTGAAGCTTTCTTT,CASREGTVNTEAFF
TRBD1,TRBJ1-4,-,TRBV7-9,TGTGCCAGCAGCTCAGAACAGGGGATAAATGAAAAACTGTTTTTT,CASSSEQGINEKLFF
TRBD2,TRBJ2-7,-,TRBV9,TGTGCCAGCAGCGCCGGGACTACCCGAGGCGAGCAGTACTTC,CASSAGTTRGEQYF
TRBD1,TRBJ2-1,-,TRBV6-6,TGTGCCAGCAGTTCGGGACAGGTAAACAATGAGCAGTTCTTC,CASSSGQVNNEQFF
TRBD2,TRBJ2-1,-,TRBV7-9,TGTGCCAGCAGCTTAGCGGGCGGGAGGGCGTACAATGAGCAGTTCTTC,CASSLAGGRAYNEQFF
TRBD2,TRBJ2-1,-,TRBV7-9,TGTGCCAGCAGCTCGAGACTAGCGGGAGGCCATGAGCAGTTCTTC,CASSSRLAGGHEQFF
-,TRBJ2-5,-,TRBV1,TGCACCAGCAGCATGAGCGGGGGGGAGAAAGAGACCCAGTACTTC,CTSSMSGGEKETQYF
-,TRBJ2-3,-,TRBV4-1,TGCGCCAGCAGCCAAGGGACAGCCGACACAGATACGCAGTATTTT,CASSQGTADTDTQYF
TRBD1,TRBJ2-7,-,TRBV28,TGTGCCAGCAGTCCCACCGACAGGGGCCACTACGAGCAGTACTTC,CASSPTDRGHYEQYF
-,TRBJ2-5,-,TRBV7-2,TGTGCCAGCAGCCCCAGGATGACGGAGACCCAGTACTTC,CASSPRMTETQYF
-,TRBJ2-3,-,TRBV6-1,TGTGCCAGCAGAATAACGCAGGGGTGGTCAGATACGCAGTATTTT,CASRITQGWSDTQYF
-,TRBJ1-1,-,TRBV10-2,TGCGCCAGCAGTGGGCAGAACACTGAAGCTTTCTTT,CASSGQNTEAFF
TRBD1,TRBJ1-5,once,TRBV2,TGTGCCAGCAGAAAGGACAGGGGGAATCAGCCCCAGCATTTT,CASRKDRGNQPQHF
TRBD2,TRBJ2-1,-,TRBV5-1,TGCGCCAGCAGCTTGCTAGCGGGATCTATCAATGAGCAGTTCTTC,CASSLLAGSINEQFF
-,TRBJ2-2,-,TRBV5-1,TGCGCCAGCAGCCCCTCCCGAGGGCCACCCACCGGGGAGCTGTTTTTT,CASSPSRGPPTGELFF
TRBD1,TRBJ2-6,-,TRBV7-9,TGTGCCAGCAGCTTAGTTCCGGGACAGGGTAGACCTGGGGCCAACGTCCTGACTTTC,CASSLVPGQGRPGANVLTF
-,TRBJ2-7,-,TRBV5-4,TGTGCCAGCAGCCCTAATGGCCAGAAGGGAGACTACGAGCAGTACTTC,CASSPNGQKGDYEQYF
-,TRBJ2-5,few,TRBV4-1,TGCGCCAGCAGCCAAGATCGGGAGACCCAGTACTTC,CASSQDRETQYF
TRBD2,TRBJ2-7,-,TRBV14,TGTGCCAGCAGCCAGGCCCCACCTGGAGCGGGAGCCTTCTCCTACGAGCAGTACTTC,CASSQAPPGAGAFSYEQYF
TRBD1,TRBJ2-4,-,TRBV11-3,TGTGCCAGCAGTTCTACAGGGGGCCTGAGAAACATTCAGTACTTC,CASSSTGGLRNIQYF
-,TRBJ1-1,-,TRBV4-1,TGCGCCAGCAGCCATCCAGGGCCCACTGAAGCTTTCTTT,CASSHPGPTEAFF
-,TRBJ2-7,few,TRBV7-9,TGTGCCAGCAGCCGAGCCGGGACAACCTACGAGCAGTACTTC,CASSRAGTTYEQYF
-,TRBJ2-7,once,TRBV21-1,TGTGCCAGCAGCACAAATGCCCCCGACAGGGCTCTAGCGGGAAGGACCTACGAGCAGTACTTC,CASSTNAPDRALAGRTYEQYF
TRBD2,TRBJ2-1,-,TRBV7-3,TGTGCCAGCAGCGCCCTAGCGGGGGGGTACAATGAGCAGTTCTTC,CASSALAGGYNEQFF
-,TRBJ1-5,-,TRBV6-1,TGTGCCAGCAGTGACAGGGGAAGAGGGATTTATAGAGGCAATCAGCCCCAGCATTTT,CASSDRGRGIYRGNQPQHF
-,TRBJ2-7,-,TRBV7-9,TGTGCCAGCAGCCCCCACCCGGGTAGCACCTACGAGCAGTACTTC,CASSPHPGSTYEQYF
TRBD1,TRBJ1-4,-,TRBV19,TGTGCCAGTAGTAGAGGGACAGGGCCGGGGAATGAAAAACTGTTTTTT,CASSRGTGPGNEKLFF
-,TRBJ2-1,once,TRBV30,TGTGCCTGGAGTGTACGCAGGGTCTACAATGAGCAGTTCTTC,CAWSVRRVYNEQFF
TRBD2,TRBJ2-7,once,TRBV11-3,TGTGCCAGCAGCTTACTAGCGGGAGATGGCGACGAGCAGTACTTC,CASSLLAGDGDEQYF
TRBD2,TRBJ2-1,-,TRBV2,TGTGCCAGCAAAACGGGACTAGCCTACAATGAGCAGTTCTTC,CASKTGLAYNEQFF
-,TRBJ1-3,-,TRBV9,TGTGCCAGCGGCGGCTACTCTGGAAACACCATATATTTT,CASGGYSGNTIYF
TRBD2,TRBJ2-7,once,TRBV10-1,TGCGCCAGCAGTGACTATGGCCTAGCGGGCGAGCAGTACTTC,CASSDYGLAGEQYF
-,TRBJ1-5,-,TRBV18,TGTGCCAGCTCACCATCATTAACAGGAGATTCCAATCAGCCCCAGCATTTT,CASSPSLTGDSNQPQHF
-,TRBJ2-1,-,TRBV7-7,TGTGCTAGCAGCTTGGCCGGAGGGCTAGCACGCAATGAGCAGTTCTTC,CASSLAGGLARNEQFF